This record looks at one T cell receptor beta chain sequence and its context. Antigen specificity is unknown. This sample stems from a study of T cell responses to AZD1222 COVID-19 vaccine. General study points: Nearly half of spike-specific TCRs reportedly go after variant regions that carry no mutations. Elevations in Spike-specific TCR breadth and depth followed administration of two AZD1222 doses. Without day 14 samples, only post-peak T cell repertoires were studied. Spike-wide coverage was observed for vaccine-associated CD4 TCRs, with dominant responses at 160-218 and 743-854.

Germline assignment: CDR1 MGHDK and CDR2 SYGVNS. CDR3 length: 14 amino acids. Trimming cost V 5 bases and J 3 bases, with 11 bases left between them. Only in-frame clones appear in the TCRdb table, and some are missing; sequencing was by immunoSEQ multiplex PCR. This sample has 150,000 or so clones; around nine tenths occur once, and the top ten carry about 5.3%. Material: peripheral blood, obtained on day 0 of AZD1222 vaccination. This clonotype originated in an adult in good health. The gene calls are TRBV25-1 and TRBJ1-5; D perhaps matches TRBD1 (5 bases). This CDR3 reads CASSRRGINQPQHF. In DNA form, the CDR3 reads TGTGCCAGCAGTCGGAGGGGCATCAATCAGCCCCAGCATTTT.